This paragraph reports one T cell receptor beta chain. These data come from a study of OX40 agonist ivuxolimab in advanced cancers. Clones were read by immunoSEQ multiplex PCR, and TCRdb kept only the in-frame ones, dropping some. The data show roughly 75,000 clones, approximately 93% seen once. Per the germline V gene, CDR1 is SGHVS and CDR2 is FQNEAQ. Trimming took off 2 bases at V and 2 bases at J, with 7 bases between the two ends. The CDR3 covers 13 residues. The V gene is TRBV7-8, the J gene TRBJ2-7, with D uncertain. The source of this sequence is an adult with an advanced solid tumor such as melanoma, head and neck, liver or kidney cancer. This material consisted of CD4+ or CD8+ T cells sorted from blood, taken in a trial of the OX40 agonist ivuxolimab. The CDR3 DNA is TGTGCCAGCAGCTTAAGGAGAACCTACGAGCAGTACTTC. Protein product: CASSLRRTYEQYF.